Listed below are T cell receptor beta chains from one sample, sequenced in a study of T cell responses to AZD1222 COVID-19 vaccine. Only in-frame clones appear in the TCRdb table, and some are missing; sequencing was by immunoSEQ multiplex PCR. The sample comprises roughly 180,000 clones, roughly 90% of which are singletons, and approximately 3.4% rests with the top ten. The sequences come from peripheral blood, collected 28 days after the second AZD1222 dose. The receptor source for this set is an adult who received the AZD1222 COVID-19 vaccine. Each CDR3 is given with its conserved first and last residue. A D gene is named only where the DNA matches it firmly. Some rows have no size entry. The others give once, few or many, or a class for an expanded clone.

once | 17 | . | TRBJ2-4 | TRBV4-2 | CASSPEAAYLAKNIQYF | TGTGCCAGCAGCCCGGAGGCGGCCTACCTAGCCAAAAACATTCAGTACTTC
. | 13 | TRBD2 | TRBJ2-1 | TRBV19 | CASISGTYNEQFF | TGTGCCAGTATCAGCGGGACCTACAATGAGCAGTTCTTC
. | 15 | TRBD2 | TRBJ2-7 | TRBV5-1 | CASSTRLAGVGEQYF | TGCGCCAGCAGCACCCGACTAGCGGGAGTGGGCGAGCAGTACTTC
. | 17 | TRBD2 | TRBJ2-3 | TRBV28 | CASSLWAASGSTDTQYF | TGTGCCAGCAGTCTATGGGCCGCTAGCGGGAGCACAGATACGCAGTATTTT
. | 13 | . | TRBJ2-7 | TRBV9 | CASSEAGNREQYF | TGTGCCAGCAGCGAGGCAGGGAATAGGGAGCAGTACTTC
. | 15 | TRBD1 | TRBJ1-6 | TRBV18 | CASSPPGQYNSPLHF | TGTGCCAGCTCACCTCCGGGACAGTATAATTCACCCCTCCACTTT
. | 13 | . | TRBJ1-3 | TRBV19 | CASISSSGNTIYF | TGTGCCAGTATCTCAAGCTCTGGAAACACCATATATTTT
. | 12 | . | TRBJ1-3 | TRBV5-6 | CASSRRGNTIYF | TGTGCCAGCAGCCGTCGTGGAAACACCATATATTTT
. | 16 | . | TRBJ2-1 | TRBV9 | CASSLTPEPRYNEQFF | TGTGCCAGCAGCCTTACGCCGGAGCCCCGCTACAATGAGCAGTTCTTC
. | 13 | . | TRBJ2-3 | TRBV14 | CASSQGAPDTQYF | TGTGCCAGCAGCCAAGGGGCCCCAGATACGCAGTATTTT
. | 15 | TRBD1 | TRBJ2-1 | TRBV6-5 | CASRHTGGSYNEQFF | TGTGCCAGCAGGCACACAGGGGGCTCCTACAATGAGCAGTTCTTC
. | 15 | TRBD2 | TRBJ2-7 | TRBV28 | CASSIGLAGVYEQYF | TGTGCCAGCAGCATCGGACTAGCGGGAGTCTACGAGCAGTACTTC
. | 13 | . | TRBJ2-7 | TRBV12-3/TRBV12-4 | CASSFTSFHEQYF | TGTGCCAGCAGTTTTACTAGCTTCCACGAGCAGTACTTC
. | 13 | . | TRBJ1-6 | TRBV29-1 | CSVRGGGESPLHF | TGCAGCGTCCGAGGGGGGGGCGAATCACCCCTCCACTTT
. | 14 | TRBD1 | TRBJ1-2 | TRBV5-5 | CASSRDRGDYGYTF | TGTGCCAGCAGCCGGGACAGGGGGGACTATGGCTACACCTTC
. | 13 | . | TRBJ1-1 | TRBV21-1 | CASSKLGWGEAFF | TGTGCCAGCAGCAAATTAGGGTGGGGTGAAGCTTTCTTT
. | 16 | . | TRBJ1-1 | TRBV27 | CASSSRGGEDFKRAFF | TGTGCCAGCAGTTCCAGGGGAGGGGAAGATTTCAAGAGGGCTTTCTTT
. | 15 | . | TRBJ1-2 | TRBV21-1 | CASSKEFANYGGYTF | TGTGCCAGCAGCAAAGAGTTCGCTAATTATGGTGGCTACACCTTC
few | 11 | . | TRBJ1-1 | TRBV2 | CASRATREAFF | TGTGCCAGCAGGGCGACGCGAGAAGCTTTCTTT
. | 17 | . | TRBJ2-3 | TRBV4-2 | CASSQERTRRPTDTQYF | TGTGCCAGCAGCCAAGAGCGGACTCGGCGACCCACAGATACGCAGTATTTT
. | 15 | TRBD1 | TRBJ1-2 | TRBV10-3 | CAISESGQAAHGYTF | TGTGCCATCAGTGAGTCGGGACAGGCGGCACATGGCTACACCTTC
. | 14 | . | TRBJ1-4 | TRBV5-1 | CASSEGARNEKLFF | TGCGCCAGCAGTGAAGGGGCCCGCAATGAAAAACTGTTTTTT
. | 14 | . | TRBJ1-1 | TRBV18 | CASSPRQRNTEAFF | TGTGCCAGCTCACCACGGCAGAGGAACACTGAAGCTTTCTTT
. | 13 | . | TRBJ2-7 | TRBV3-1/TRBV3-2 | CASSQSRDTEQYF | TGTGCCAGCAGCCAATCTCGGGACACCGAGCAGTACTTC
. | 17 | TRBD2 | TRBJ2-7 | TRBV3-1/TRBV3-2 | CASSRGGASGDPYEQYF | TGTGCCAGCAGCCGAGGTGGGGCTAGCGGGGATCCCTACGAGCAGTACTTC
. | 14 | . | TRBJ2-5 | TRBV24-1 | CATSDQLAQETQYF | TGTGCCACCAGTGACCAACTAGCACAAGAGACCCAGTACTTC